This TCR delta chain was retrieved from a study of γδ T cells in repeated Plasmodium falciparum infection. TCRdb ran CATT on the multiplex PCR reads. The table records tens of thousands of delta-chain clones, roughly 0.9% of them present only once. This clone has only a few counts. With only one base between it and a far larger clone, this is likely a read error. Germline V gene sequence: CDR1 TSWWSYY, CDR2 QGS. The CDR3 consists of 18 residues. Vgamma9/Vdelta2+ and Vdelta2-negative gammadelta T cells were flow-sorted from PBMC for bulk sequencing. The V and J genes are TRDV1 and TRDJ1, with D tentatively TRDD3 (5 bases). The J gene, missing from TCRdb, was assigned here through DNA to germline matching. This clonotype originated in a pool of human donors (malaria-infected and uninfected, not separated). The sequenced sample consisted of gamma-delta T cells from blood. CDR3 sequence: CALGELLYDPHLTDKLIF. For the CDR3, the DNA is TGTGCCCTTGGGGAACTTCTCTACGACCCTCATCTCACCGATAAACTCATCTTT.